The 32 T cell receptor beta chains presented below share a single source sample, sequenced in a study of blood T cell repertoires in COVID-19. Clones were read by immunoSEQ multiplex PCR, and TCRdb kept only the in-frame ones, dropping some. The sample contains about 250,000 clones, about 90% of which appear only once. Specimen: peripheral blood. Receptors were obtained from an elderly man with acute or convalescent COVID-19.

The chain has TRBV27 and TRBJ1-3; 8 bases are a match to TRBD1. This CDR3 region has 15 residues. V shed 5 bases and J 2 bases; nucleotides not matched to a gene: 5. CDR1 is MNHEY, CDR2 SMNVEV, per germline (reference sequence). The DNA of the CDR3 is TGTGCCAGCAGTCTAGGGACAGGCGCTGGAAACACCATATATTTT. This gives the protein CASSLGTGAGNTIYF.

The chain links TRBV29-1 to TRBJ1-3, with unresolved D. This CDR3 has 13 amino acids. Trimming shortened V by 7 bases and J by 4 bases, and 14 bases separated the two germline ends. Germline CDR1 SQVTM, CDR2 ANQGSEA. The CDR3 protein is CSANEGSGNTIYF. CDR3 nucleotides: TGCAGCGCAAACGAGGGTTCCGGAAACACCATATATTTT.

The chain recombines TRBV19 with TRBJ1-4; 9 bases agree with TRBD1. The J segment lost 14 bases and the V segment lost 5 bases, leaving 9 bases of the junction unmatched. This CDR3 spans 13 amino acids. Per germline, CDR1 LNHDA and CDR2 SQIVND (reference sequence). The CDR3 reads CASSVTGGGELFF. CDR3 coding DNA: TGTGCCAGTAGTGTTACAGGGGGCGGCGAGCTGTTTTTT.

The J gene is TRBJ1-6, the V gene TRBV6-1; D remains unclear. This CDR3 is 12 amino acids long. Germline CDR1 reads MNHNS; CDR2 reads SASEGT. Trimming removed 3 bases from V and 8 bases from J, with 5 bases in between. In DNA, the CDR3 is TGTGCCAGCAGTGACGGTTATTCACCCCTCCACTTT. It is translated as CASSDGYSPLHF.

This clone was recorded a few times. The chain recombines TRBV5-7 with TRBJ2-3; TRBD1 might be the D (6 bases). TRBV5-7 is classed as an ORF, of uncertain function. This CDR3 is built from 18 residues. Trimming left V 0 bases short and J 5 bases short, with 22 bases between. CDR3 DNA: TGTGCCAGCAGCTTGGGACACCGGATCCCACAGGGCCGAGATACGCAGTATTTT. Residues: CASSLGHRIPQGRDTQYF.

This chain uses TRBV28 with TRBJ2-1, with a possible D match to TRBD2 (5 bases). This CDR3 comprises 14 residues. V lost 7 bases and J 5 bases, leaving 15 bases between the germline ends. Germline CDR1 and CDR2: MDHEN and SYDVKM. The DNA of the CDR3 is TGTGCCAGCATGTGGGAGTCGGGAAACAATGAGCAGTTCTTC. Translated, it gives CASMWESGNNEQFF. The full variable domain, completed using reference TRBV28 and TRBJ2-1, is DVKVTQSSRYLVKRTGEKVFLECVQDMDHENMFWYRQDPGLGLRLIYFSYDVKMKEKGDIPEGYSVSREKKERFSLILESASTNQTSMYLCASMWESGNNEQFFGPGTRLTVL.

This chain connects TRBV9 to TRBJ1-3, with a possible D match to TRBD1 (5 bases). Germline CDR1 SGDLS, CDR2 YYNGEE. The CDR3 is 15 amino acids. The V gene lost 4 bases and the J gene lost 6 bases, with 17 bases spanning the gap. The CDR3 nucleotides read TGTGCCAGCAGCCCAGGGACTCACCTGGCAAACACCATATATTTT. Residues: CASSPGTHLANTIYF. Drawing the rest from reference TRBV9 and TRBJ1-3, the complete variable domain is DSGVTQTPKHLITATGQRVTLRCSPRSGDLSVYWYQQSLDQGLQFLIQYYNGEERAKGNILERFSAQQFPDLHSELNLSSLELGDSALYFCASSPGTHLANTIYFGEGSWLTVV.

The genes are TRBV6-5 and TRBJ2-7; D might be TRBD2 (6 bases). In germline, CDR1 is MNHEY, CDR2 SVGAGI. Trimming took off 0 bases at V and 1 base at J, with 10 bases between the two ends. The CDR3 covers 15 residues. This CDR3 is CASSYSGSGSYEQYF. The CDR3 DNA reads as TGTGCCAGCAGTTACTCGGGTAGCGGTTCCTACGAGCAGTACTTC.

This clone was detected once. V usage is TRBV19 and J usage is TRBJ1-2, with 7 nucleotides matching TRBD1. Trimming took 6 bases from V and 4 from J; bases not matched to a gene: 8. Germline values: CDR1 LNHDA, CDR2 SQIVND (reference sequence). The length of the CDR3 is 14 residues. The CDR3 reads CASRGTGEGYGYTF. The CDR3 nucleotides read TGTGCCAGTAGGGGAACAGGGGAAGGCTATGGCTACACCTTC. Looking up the rest from reference TRBV19 and TRBJ1-2 gives the full variable domain: DGGITQSPKYLFRKEGQNVTLSCEQNLNHDAMYWYRQDPGQGLRLIYYSQIVNDFQKGDIAEGYSVSREKKESFPLTVTSAQKNPTAFYLCASRGTGEGYGYTFGSGTRLTVV.

This clone appeared once. The chain has TRBV7-3 and TRBJ1-1; no firm D call. CDR3 length: 14 residues. Trimming cost V 0 bases and J 2 bases, with 7 bases left between them. The germline V gene encodes CDR1 SGHTA and CDR2 FQGTGA. The CDR3 region is CASSLTGSNTEAFF. The CDR3 bases are TGTGCCAGCAGCTTAACGGGCAGTAACACTGAAGCTTTCTTT.

The chain joins TRBV15 to TRBJ2-2; 12 nucleotides line up with TRBD1. In germline, CDR1 is LNHNV, CDR2 YYDKDF (reference sequence). V lost 3 bases to trimming and J lost 4 bases; unmatched junction nucleotides: 0. The CDR3 is 15 amino acids. CDR3 region: CATSRGQGATGELFF. CDR3 bases: TGTGCCACCAGCAGGGGACAGGGGGCCACCGGGGAGCTGTTTTTT.

The CDR3 spells CASSGLRAGGQETQYF. CDR3 DNA sequence: TGTGCCAGCAGCGGACTCCGGGCGGGGGGACAAGAGACCCAGTACTTC. This chain links TRBV5-4 with TRBJ2-5, with 8 bases identical to TRBD2. With V trimmed by 4 bases and J by 2 bases, 10 bases remained unmatched. Germline V gene data show CDR1 as SGHNT and CDR2 as YYREEE (reference sequence). The CDR3 length is 16 residues.

The V and J genes are TRBV7-8 and TRBJ2-1, with 10 bases matching TRBD2. J lost 3 bases, V lost 5 bases, and 4 bases had no gene match. The length of the CDR3 is 15 residues. Germline loops: CDR1 SGHVS, CDR2 FQNEAQ. The CDR3 is CASSVTSGRYNEQFF. For the CDR3, the DNA is TGTGCCAGCAGCGTGACTAGCGGGCGCTACAATGAGCAGTTCTTC.

The chain uses TRBV5-6 and TRBJ2-5; D call uncertain. Between the trimmed V and J ends, which lost 4 bases and 5 bases, there was a span of 12 bases. CDR3 length: 13 residues. Germline V gene sequence: CDR1 SGHDT, CDR2 YYEEEE. In DNA form, the CDR3 reads TGTGCCAGCAGCCCGAGAGCTAGGGAGACCCAGTACTTC. Translated: CASSPRARETQYF.

The chain uses TRBV28 and TRBJ2-3, with TRBD2 matching over 8 bases. The V gene's germline CDR1 is MDHEN and CDR2 SYDVKM. Trimming took 7 bases from V and 4 from J; bases not matched to a gene: 7. This CDR3 is built from 14 residues. The CDR3 spells CASTAGTRADTQYF. In nucleotides, the CDR3 is TGTGCCAGCACCGCCGGGACTAGGGCAGATACGCAGTATTTT.

This clone was seen once. This chain uses TRBV12-3 or TRBV12-4 with TRBJ2-7, with 10 bases matching TRBD2. Germline trimming cut 9 bases from V and 3 bases from J; bases unmatched to any gene: 2. The length of the CDR3 is 12 residues. Here the CDR3 DNA reads TGTGCCAGTCCTAGCGGGAGCTACGAGCAGTACTTC. It encodes CASPSGSYEQYF.

This chain joins TRBV5-6 and TRBJ1-2; D is unresolved. This CDR3 is 15 amino acids long. Per the germline V gene, CDR1 is SGHDT and CDR2 is YYEEEE. The V and J ends lost 4 bases and 4 bases respectively, with 17 bases between them. In DNA form, the CDR3 reads TGTGCCAGCAGCCCGGCTCCCTCGAAGCGCTATGGCTACACCTTC. Its translation is CASSPAPSKRYGYTF.

The chain has TRBV21-1 and TRBJ2-5; the D call in the table, TRBD2, was not verified against the DNA. TRBV21-1 is termed a pseudogene. The CDR3 sequence is 15 residues long. CDR3 amino acids: CASSNGAGYQETQYF. DNA of the CDR3: TGTGCCAGCAGCAATGGAGCGGGGTACCAAGAGACCCAGTACTTC.

V usage is TRBV6-6 and J usage is TRBJ1-5; TRBD1 agrees at 7 bases. CDR1 and CDR2 from the germline V gene are MNHNY and SVGAGI (reference sequence). The trim removed 5 bases at V and 3 bases at J, leaving 7 bases unmatched. There are 15 residues in the CDR3. DNA for the CDR3: TGTGCCAGCAGTCTCGACAGGGCAGTCAATCAGCCCCAGCATTTT. As protein: CASSLDRAVNQPQHF.

V gene TRBV29-1 combines with J gene TRBJ2-5, with a tentative D call TRBD2 (5 bases). This CDR3 region has 12 residues. Trimming took 4 bases from V and 5 from J, leaving 11 bases between them. Germline CDR1 reads SQVTM; CDR2 reads ANQGSEA. The CDR3 spells CSVVPTRETQYF. The CDR3 DNA sequence: TGCAGCGTTGTTCCAACTAGGGAGACCCAGTACTTC.

This chain links TRBV6-5 with TRBJ2-3; TRBD1 is a possible D gene (6 bases). This CDR3 contains 16 residues. Germline CDR1 is MNHEY and CDR2 is SVGAGI. Trimming removed 0 bases from V and 2 bases from J, with 12 bases in between. The CDR3 loop reads CASSYSWGRPTDTQYF. Here the CDR3 DNA reads TGTGCCAGCAGTTACTCGTGGGGGCGACCCACAGATACGCAGTATTTT.

This clone counts as medium-sized (0.01 to 0.1%). The rearrangement uses TRBV19 and TRBJ2-7; D might be TRBD2 (6 bases). Trimming removed 7 bases from V and 6 bases from J, with 16 bases in between. This CDR3 contains 13 residues. Germline CDR1 LNHDA, CDR2 SQIVND (reference sequence). This chain's CDR3 is CASNTGPGGEQYF. The CDR3 DNA is TGTGCCAGTAATACGGGGCCCGGGGGCGAGCAGTACTTC.

This chain links TRBV5-1 with TRBJ2-2; 7 nucleotides agree with TRBD1. Losses at the gene ends were 6 bases for V and 6 bases for J; bases not matched to a gene: 14. This CDR3 region has 16 residues. CDR1 is SGHRS, CDR2 YFSETQ, per germline. This chain's CDR3 is CASKRQGTSRAGELFF. DNA for the CDR3: TGCGCCAGCAAACGACAGGGAACCAGCAGGGCCGGGGAGCTGTTTTTT.

J is TRBJ2-7 and V is TRBV6-2 or TRBV6-3, with 7 nucleotides matching TRBD1. With V trimmed by 5 bases and J by 2 bases, 6 bases remained unmatched. This CDR3 region has 14 residues. Germline CDR1 MNHEY, CDR2 SVGEGT. The CDR3 loop is CASSPGQIPYEQYF. CDR3 nucleotides: TGTGCCAGCAGTCCGGGACAGATCCCCTACGAGCAGTACTTC.

This chain connects TRBV7-9 to TRBJ2-1, with TRBD2 identical over 9 bases. The CDR3 is made up of 15 amino acids. Looked up from germline, CDR1 is SEHNR and CDR2 is FQNEAQ (reference sequence). After removal of 1 base from V and 10 bases from J, the junction contained 8 bases not matched to a gene. CDR3 in amino acids: CASSLDGGRAGEQFF. The DNA of the CDR3 is TGTGCCAGCAGCTTAGATGGCGGGAGGGCCGGAGAGCAGTTCTTC.

The rearrangement joins TRBV21-1 to TRBJ1-4; the table assigns TRBD1, which was not confirmed against the DNA. TRBV21-1 is annotated as a pseudogene. The CDR3 extends over 16 amino acids. DNA of the CDR3: TGTGCCAGCAGCAGAGGGACACCGTCAACTAATGAAAAACTGTTTTTT. It yields the protein CASSRGTPSTNEKLFF.

The chain employs TRBV18 and TRBJ2-5, with 13 bases that match TRBD2. V gave up 5 bases and J gave up 2 bases; unmatched junction bases: 5. Looked up from germline, CDR1 is KGHSH and CDR2 is LQKENI. This CDR3 has 16 amino acids. The CDR3 DNA follows: TGTGCCAGCTCAGGAGCGGGACTAGCGGGGCAAGAGACCCAGTACTTC. The encoded protein is CASSGAGLAGQETQYF.

The rearrangement uses TRBV19 and TRBJ1-5, with TRBD1 matching over 10 bases. The CDR3 extends over 17 amino acids. The germline V gene has CDR1 LNHDA and CDR2 SQIVND (reference sequence). J lost 7 bases, V lost 4 bases, and 13 bases had no gene match. CDR3 DNA sequence: TGTGCCAGTAGTAGACGACAGGGGGCTAACCCGGGCCAGCCCCAGCATTTT. This sequence encodes CASSRRQGANPGQPQHF.

This chain connects TRBV6-5 to TRBJ1-3; TRBD1 agrees at 7 bases. Trimming removed 0 bases from V and 2 bases from J; junction bases left unmatched: 4. This CDR3 comprises 16 residues. From germline, CDR1 is MNHEY and CDR2 SVGAGI. The CDR3 nucleotides are TGTGCCAGCAGTTACTCCAAACAGGGGACTGGAAACACCATATATTTT. Encoded protein: CASSYSKQGTGNTIYF.

A word on this clone: It is likely a read error, because the conserved phenylalanine at the end of the CDR3 is missing. The DNA is omitted, as the CDR3 cannot be located on it reliably, and the CDR3 follows TCRdb's listing. The chain combines TRBV29-1 with TRBJ2-3; no DNA check was done on the table's D call, TRBD2. With termini counted, the CDR3 has 12 amino acids. Germline V gives CDR1 SQVTM, CDR2 ANQGSEA. CDR3 sequence reads: CSGSSRLGESLY.

This rearrangement joins TRBV28 to TRBJ1-5; D call uncertain. This CDR3 is built from 12 residues. With 6 bases removed from V and 0 bases from J, the gap between germline ends came to 3 bases. CDR1 is MDHEN and CDR2 is SYDVKM in the germline V gene. The CDR3 is CASRASNQPQHF. CDR3 nucleotides: TGTGCCAGCAGAGCTAGCAATCAGCCCCAGCATTTT.

This chain links TRBV28 with TRBJ2-7; 11 bases fit TRBD2. With V trimmed by 4 bases and J by 3 bases, 5 bases remained unmatched. Per germline, CDR1 MDHEN and CDR2 SYDVKM. The CDR3 runs to 15 residues. CDR3 DNA: TGTGCCAGCAGTTCGGGACTAGCGGACTACTACGAGCAGTACTTC. This translates into CASSSGLADYYEQYF. The entire variable domain, with the rest obtained from reference TRBV28 and TRBJ2-7, is as follows: DVKVTQSSRYLVKRTGEKVFLECVQDMDHENMFWYRQDPGLGLRLIYFSYDVKMKEKGDIPEGYSVSREKKERFSLILESASTNQTSMYLCASSSGLADYYEQYFGPGTRLTVT.